What follows are 18 T cell receptor beta chains derived from one specimen sequenced in a study of shared clonotypes between healthy human individuals. Naive CD8 populations comprised CD45RO-negative cells positively selected for CCR7, excluding terminally differentiated effector memory CD45RA+ cells. The assay was immunoSEQ multiplex PCR, and TCRdb's table has in-frame clones only and misses some. The sample lists roughly 890,000 clones, nearly 95% occurring once. Sequencing input: naive CD8+ T cells sorted from blood. The source of these receptors is a man aged 30 to 45 in good health.

The genes are TRBV6-5 and TRBJ2-2; D possibly corresponds to TRBD1 (5 bases). This CDR3 contains 13 residues. Deletions cut 7 bases from V and 7 bases from J, with 13 bases between. Germline CDR1 reads MNHEY; CDR2 reads SVGAGI. The CDR3 sequence: CASTSGFGGELFF. The CDR3 nucleotides read TGTGCCAGCACCTCAGGGTTCGGCGGGGAGCTGTTTTTT.

V is TRBV11-3 and J is TRBJ2-7; 9 bases are shared with TRBD2. The CDR3 is made up of 14 amino acids. The germline V gene has CDR1 SGHNT and CDR2 YENEEA. V dropped 3 bases and J dropped 5; count of bases not matched to a gene: 5. This CDR3 is CASSLREGRDEQYF. DNA of the CDR3: TGTGCCAGCAGCTTGCGGGAGGGCCGCGACGAGCAGTACTTC.

The V call is TRBV7-9, the J call TRBJ1-1; no definite D call. V lost 1 base to trimming and J lost 10 bases, with 16 bases between them. Germline assignment: CDR1 SEHNR and CDR2 FQNEAQ (reference sequence). This CDR3 contains 14 residues. The CDR3, as DNA: TGTGCCAGCAGCTTAGTGCGGCAGGTCGAGACAGCTTTCTTT. Its translation: CASSLVRQVETAFF.

Worth noting for this clone: Other DNA sequences within the sample encode an identical CDR3. The genes are TRBV11-2 and TRBJ2-3, with TRBD2 matching 13 bases. Germline V gene data show CDR1 as SGHAT and CDR2 as FQNNGV. V lost 1 base and J lost 0; bases outside the gene matches: 1. This CDR3 contains 17 residues. The CDR3 region is CASSLGTSGSSTDTQYF. Here the CDR3 DNA reads TGTGCCAGCAGCTTAGGGACTAGCGGGAGCAGCACAGATACGCAGTATTTT.

The gene calls are TRBV7-6 and TRBJ2-1, with a weak D call TRBD1 (6 bases). The germline V gene has CDR1 SGHVS and CDR2 FNYEAQ. Trimming cost V 3 bases and J 0 bases, with 18 bases left between them. This CDR3 has 18 residues. CDR3 region: CASSFPQITGSSYNEQFF. The CDR3 DNA follows: TGTGCCAGCAGCTTTCCCCAAATCACAGGGAGCTCCTACAATGAGCAGTTCTTC.

The genes are TRBV19 and TRBJ2-5, with D perhaps matching TRBD2 (9 bases). The CDR3 is 20 amino acids. Germline-derived CDR1 and CDR2 are LNHDA and SQIVND (reference sequence). The germline V and J ends were trimmed by 5 bases and 1 base, with 29 bases remaining between them. The CDR3 is CASSAFPRGQVTSGQETQYF. The CDR3 coding sequence is TGTGCCAGTAGTGCCTTCCCGAGGGGACAGGTGACTAGCGGCCAAGAGACCCAGTACTTC.

This chain connects TRBV5-6 to TRBJ2-1; 11 bases fit TRBD1. The CDR3 sequence is 15 residues long. Trimming removed 4 bases from V and 4 bases from J; junction bases left unmatched: 4. From germline, CDR1 is SGHDT and CDR2 YYEEEE. The CDR3 sequence: CASSPGTGGYNEQFF. The CDR3 nucleotides read TGTGCCAGCAGCCCGGGGACAGGGGGTTACAATGAGCAGTTCTTC.

V is TRBV14 and J is TRBJ2-1; 12 bases are shared with TRBD2. With V trimmed by 3 bases and J by 4 bases, 1 base remained unmatched. Looked up from germline, CDR1 is SGHDN and CDR2 is FVKESK. This CDR3 has 15 residues. The CDR3 sequence is CASSHGLAGYNEQFF. The CDR3 coding sequence is TGTGCCAGCAGCCATGGACTAGCGGGGTACAATGAGCAGTTCTTC.

The chain has TRBV7-9 and TRBJ2-5; perhaps TRBD2 as D (6 bases). The J call may not be correct, given that the DNA end is closer to TRBJ2-7. Germline V gene data show CDR1 as SEHNR and CDR2 as FQNEAQ (reference sequence). The CDR3 extends over 15 amino acids. This CDR3 reads CASSLTGGPVGEQYF. The CDR3 DNA reads as TGTGCCAGCAGCTTGACCGGAGGGCCTGTAGGCGAGCAGTACTTC.

CDR3 DNA sequence: TGTGCCAGTAGTATTCCTGGACAGGGCCACTGGGACGAGCAGTACTTC. Translating it yields CASSIPGQGHWDEQYF. V gene TRBV19 combines with J gene TRBJ2-7; TRBD1 matches at 8 bases. This CDR3 spans 16 amino acids. Germline assignment: CDR1 LNHDA and CDR2 SQIVND (reference sequence). V was clipped by 3 bases and J by 5 bases; unmatched bases: 12.

The chain has TRBV5-4 and TRBJ2-3, with TRBD1 matching over 7 bases. The germline V gene has CDR1 SGHNT and CDR2 YYREEE (reference sequence). V lost 4 bases, J lost 0 bases, and 11 bases stayed unmatched. This CDR3 contains 17 residues. The CDR3 DNA sequence: TGTGCCAGCAGCGTGACAGGGCCTGGCGCTAGCACAGATACGCAGTATTTT. Translating it yields CASSVTGPGASTDTQYF.

This rearrangement joins TRBV4-1 to TRBJ1-2; no definite D call. The germline V gene encodes CDR1 MGHRA and CDR2 YSYEKL. The CDR3 totals 12 residues. V was shortened by 1 base and J by 4 bases, with 4 bases between the two germline ends. CDR3 sequence reads: CASSQVPYGYTF. The CDR3 DNA follows: TGCGCCAGCAGCCAAGTTCCCTATGGCTACACCTTC.

V usage is TRBV6-6 and J usage is TRBJ1-1; D remains ambiguous. Between the trimmed V and J ends, which lost 2 bases and 2 bases, there was a span of 9 bases. Looked up from germline, CDR1 is MNHNY and CDR2 is SVGAGI (reference sequence). CDR3 length: 14 amino acids. The CDR3 nucleotides read TGTGCCAGCAGTTACGGACGCAGCAACACTGAAGCTTTCTTT. Its translation is CASSYGRSNTEAFF.

Notes on this clone: Other DNA variants within this sample encode the same CDR3. The genes are TRBV18 and TRBJ2-7, with 7 bases lining up with TRBD1. The CDR3 runs 15 residues. CDR1 and CDR2 from the germline V gene are KGHSH and LQKENI. With 3 bases clipped from V and 1 base from J, the junction kept 6 bases outside the gene matches. CDR3 sequence reads: CASSPPGGGSYEQYF. CDR3 nucleotides: TGTGCCAGCTCACCCCCAGGGGGTGGTTCCTACGAGCAGTACTTC.

The chain is built from TRBV5-1 and TRBJ1-2; TRBD1 might be the D (6 bases). V was shortened by 3 bases and J by 4 bases, with 16 bases between the two germline ends. The CDR3 totals 15 residues. Germline assignment: CDR1 SGHRS and CDR2 YFSETQ. In DNA form, the CDR3 reads TGCGCCAGCAGCTCCCTCAGGGGAGCCGGCTATGGCTACACCTTC. As protein: CASSSLRGAGYGYTF. Variable domain in full (rest from reference TRBV5-1 and TRBJ1-2): KAGVTQTPRYLIKTRGQQVTLSCSPISGHRSVSWYQQTPGQGLQFLFEYFSETQRNKGNFPGRFSGRQFSNSRSEMNVSTLELGDSALYLCASSSLRGAGYGYTFGSGTRLTVV.

This chain links TRBV7-9 with TRBJ2-7; TRBD2 agrees at 8 bases. The CDR3 has 14 amino acids. The V and J ends lost 5 bases and 5 bases, in that order; junction bases with no gene match: 8. Germline V gene data show CDR1 as SEHNR and CDR2 as FQNEAQ (reference sequence). CDR3 sequence reads: CASSLSGSIHEQYF. The DNA for the CDR3 is TGTGCCAGCAGCCTGAGCGGGAGTATCCACGAGCAGTACTTC.

This clone occurred a few times. The rearrangement joins TRBV4-1 to TRBJ2-7, with a weak D call TRBD2 (5 bases). Looked up from germline, CDR1 is MGHRA and CDR2 is YSYEKL. Trimming shortened V by 0 bases and J by 2 bases, and 14 bases separated the two germline ends. The CDR3 covers 16 residues. The DNA for the CDR3 is TGCGCCAGCAGCCAAGACTCCGGACTCCTTACCTACGAGCAGTACTTC. This sequence encodes CASSQDSGLLTYEQYF.

The rearrangement uses TRBV6-6 and TRBJ2-7; TRBD2 aligns across 7 bases. The V gene end was trimmed by 0 bases and the J gene end by 3 bases; junction bases not matched to a gene: 8. Germline CDR1 is MNHNY and CDR2 is SVGAGI (reference sequence). This CDR3 comprises 16 residues. The CDR3 nucleotides read TGTGCCAGCAGTTACTCGGAGGGAGCGGGGTTCTACGAGCAGTACTTC. It encodes CASSYSEGAGFYEQYF.